Sequencing of this T cell receptor (beta chain) was carried out in a study of cytomegalovirus exposure and HLA in healthy donors. Healthy individuals who donated bone marrow served as the donors. A multiplex PCR was run with 60 Vbeta primers and 13 Jbeta primers. Measured with immunoSEQ multiplex PCR; TCRdb has only the in-frame clones, and not every one. The sample records 100,000 or so clones, over 60% being singletons. This CDR3 comprises 14 residues. The germline V gene has CDR1 SGHTA and CDR2 FQGNSA. Trimming removed 1 base from V and 3 bases from J; junction bases left unmatched: 1. The chain joins TRBV7-2 to TRBJ2-5; TRBD2 agrees at 8 bases. The sample comprised PBMCs. This TCR derives from a man in his forties in good health and CMV-seropositive. The CDR3 nucleotides read TGTGCCAGCAGCTTAGACGGGGGGGAAGAGACCCAGTACTTC. Translation gives CASSLDGGEETQYF. The complete variable domain, with remaining parts taken from reference TRBV7-2 and TRBJ2-5, reads GAGVSQSPSNKVTEKGKDVELRCDPISGHTALYWYRQSLGQGLEFLIYFQGNSAPDKSGLPSDRFSAERTGGSVSTLTIQRTQQEDSAVYLCASSLDGGEETQYFGPGTRLLVL.